Listed below are T cell receptor beta chains from one sample, sequenced in a study of Graves' ophthalmopathy and Graves' hyperthyroidism. From the multiplex PCR reads, TCRdb called clonotypes with MiXCR, one entry per CDR3 protein. The sample has about 400,000 distinct CDR3 sequences, approximately 16% seen once. The sample was peripheral blood. The source of these receptors is a woman between 18 and 29 years old with Graves' ophthalmopathy. The CDR3 runs from the conserved cysteine through the conserved F or W. Each record gives: V gene, clone size, D gene, J gene, CDR3 DNA, CDR3 protein. A D gene is named only where the DNA matches it firmly. The size entry is marked missing in some rows and otherwise reads once, few, many or a size class.

TRBV28	many	-	TRBJ1-6	TGTGCCAGCAGGAGAATACAGGACTATAATTCACCCCTCCACTTT	CASRRIQDYNSPLHF
TRBV28	many	-	TRBJ2-7	TGTGCCAGCAGTTTAATAAGGGGCGCAGTCTACGAGCAGTACTTC	CASSLIRGAVYEQYF
TRBV6-1	-	TRBD1	TRBJ1-2	TGTGCCAGCAGTGAAGGACAGGGAGGTTGGTATGGCTACACCTTC	CASSEGQGGWYGYTF
TRBV6-5	many	TRBD2	TRBJ2-4	TGTGCCAGCATTAACCCTGCGGCTAGCGGCATCCCCGCGGACATTCAGTACTTC	CASINPAASGIPADIQYF
TRBV12-3/TRBV12-4	-	TRBD1	TRBJ1-1	TGTGCCAGCAGTTGGACAGGGGGCTACCCTGAAGCTTTCTTT	CASSWTGGYPEAFF
TRBV10-3	-	TRBD1	TRBJ1-1	TGTGCCATCAGTGAGTCGGAGGGACAGGGGGCTTTCTTT	CAISESEGQGAFF
TRBV20-1	many	-	TRBJ1-5	TGCAGTGCTAGGGAAGAGGGAGAACCCCAGCATTTT	CSAREEGEPQHF
TRBV3-1	-	-	TRBJ1-2	TGTGCCAGCAGCCAGGGCCCCGGGGGCTACACCTTC	CASSQGPGGYTF
TRBV11-1	many	TRBD1	TRBJ2-2	TGTGCCAGCAGCTGGTCCGTGGGACAGGGGGCCGCCGGGGAGCTGTTTTTT	CASSWSVGQGAAGELFF
TRBV6-1	few	-	TRBJ2-5	TGTGCCAGCACGTCATTGGGGCAGCGGATGGAGACCCAGTACTTC	CASTSLGQRMETQYF
TRBV5-1	many	TRBD1	TRBJ2-7	TGCGCCAGCAGCAGCACCGGGACAGGTAGCTCCTACGAGCAGTACTTC	CASSSTGTGSSYEQYF
TRBV6-5	many	TRBD2	TRBJ2-7	TGTGCCAGCAGTTATACTAGCGGGAGGGCCGGTTCCTACGAGCAGTACTTC	CASSYTSGRAGSYEQYF
TRBV24-1	-	-	TRBJ2-5	TGTGCCACCAGTGACTTGGGAGTGGGCCAAGAGACCCAGTACTTC	CATSDLGVGQETQYF
TRBV27	many	TRBD1	TRBJ1-1	TGTGCCAGCAGTTTATCTACCGGGACAGGGATGGGGCCTGAAGCTTTCTTT	CASSLSTGTGMGPEAFF